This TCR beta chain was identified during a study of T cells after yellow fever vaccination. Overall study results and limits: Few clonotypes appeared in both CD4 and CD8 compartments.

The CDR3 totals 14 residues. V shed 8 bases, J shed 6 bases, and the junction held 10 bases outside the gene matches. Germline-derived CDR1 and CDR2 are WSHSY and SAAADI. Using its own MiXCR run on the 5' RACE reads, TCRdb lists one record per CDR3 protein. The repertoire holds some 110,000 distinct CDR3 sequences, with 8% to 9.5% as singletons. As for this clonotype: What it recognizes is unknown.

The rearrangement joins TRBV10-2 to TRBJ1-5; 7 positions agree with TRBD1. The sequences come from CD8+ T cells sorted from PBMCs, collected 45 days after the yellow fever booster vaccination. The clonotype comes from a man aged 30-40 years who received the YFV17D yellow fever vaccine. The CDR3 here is CASGFRQGSQPQHF. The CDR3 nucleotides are TGCGCCAGCGGATTCAGACAGGGTTCTCAGCCCCAGCATTTT.